These 32 T cell receptor beta chains originate from one sample sequenced in a study of PD-L1 blockade in urothelial cancer. Documented time point: pretreatment peripheral blood. Clones were read by immunoSEQ multiplex PCR, and TCRdb kept only the in-frame ones, dropping some. The sample yields about 72,000 clones, approximately 86% seen once. The sequencing here drew on PBMCs, taken around atezolizumab (anti-PD-L1) treatment. These receptor sequences come from a man between 60 and 75 years old with urothelial cancer.

The rearrangement uses TRBV7-9 and TRBJ2-7; TRBD2 aligns across 7 bases. The CDR3 consists of 15 residues. Looked up from germline, CDR1 is SEHNR and CDR2 is FQNEAQ (reference sequence). Germline trimming cut 4 bases from V and 2 bases from J; bases unmatched to any gene: 8. The CDR3 loop is CASSSLPSGAYEQYF. In nucleotides, the CDR3 is TGTGCCAGCAGCTCACTCCCCAGCGGGGCCTACGAGCAGTACTTC.

The V and J genes are TRBV5-8 and TRBJ1-1; tentatively, D is TRBD1 (5 bases). Per the germline V gene, CDR1 is SGHTS and CDR2 is YDEGEE. Trimming took 4 bases from V and 7 from J, leaving 11 bases between them. The length of the CDR3 is 12 residues. The CDR3 sequence is CASSPLGVEAFF. DNA for the CDR3: TGTGCCAGCAGCCCCCTAGGGGTTGAAGCTTTCTTT.

V is TRBV7-9 and J is TRBJ1-2; 9 bases are a match to TRBD1. CDR3 length: 14 amino acids. The V gene end was trimmed by 6 bases and the J gene end by 4 bases; junction bases not matched to a gene: 6. Germline V gene sequence: CDR1 SEHNR, CDR2 FQNEAQ (reference sequence). The CDR3 here is CASRRTGEVYGYTF. The CDR3 nucleotides are TGTGCCAGCAGACGGACAGGGGAGGTCTATGGCTACACCTTC.

This chain joins TRBV5-1 and TRBJ1-1; D possibly corresponds to TRBD1 (5 bases). Germline V CDR1 and CDR2: SGHRS, YFSETQ. Deletions cut 3 bases from V and 4 bases from J, with 13 bases between. The CDR3 has 14 residues. The CDR3: CASSSLPQGTEAFF. The CDR3 nucleotides read TGCGCCAGCAGCTCCCTCCCCCAGGGCACTGAAGCTTTCTTT.

The chain employs TRBV5-1 and TRBJ1-1, with D hard to call. Germline V lookup: CDR1 SGHRS, CDR2 YFSETQ. Trimming took off 5 bases at V and 0 bases at J, with 8 bases between the two ends. This CDR3 region has 13 residues. The CDR3 bases are TGCGCCAGCAGGTTCACAGTGAACACTGAAGCTTTCTTT. Encoded protein: CASRFTVNTEAFF. Combining the CDR3 with reference TRBV5-1 and TRBJ1-1 gives the whole variable domain KAGVTQTPRYLIKTRGQQVTLSCSPISGHRSVSWYQQTPGQGLQFLFEYFSETQRNKGNFPGRFSGRQFSNSRSEMNVSTLELGDSALYLCASRFTVNTEAFFGQGTRLTVV.

The chain carries TRBV19 and TRBJ2-4, with D unresolved. Germline assignment: CDR1 LNHDA and CDR2 SQIVND (reference sequence). Trimming took 3 bases from V and 3 from J, leaving 12 bases between them. This CDR3 is built from 15 residues. CDR3 amino acids: CASSIGGRNKNIQYF. CDR3 sequence (DNA): TGTGCCAGTAGTATTGGTGGGCGTAACAAAAACATTCAGTACTTC.

V gene TRBV6-4 combines with J gene TRBJ2-3; TRBD2 aligns across 9 bases. V shed 4 bases and J 3 bases; nucleotides not matched to a gene: 5. The germline CDR1 and CDR2 sequences are MRHNA and SNTAGT. The CDR3 totals 15 residues. CDR3 sequence reads: CASSVRGGVTDTQYF. The DNA of the CDR3 is TGTGCCAGCAGTGTGCGGGGGGGCGTTACAGATACGCAGTATTTT.

The gene calls are TRBV27 and TRBJ2-5; 7 bases are shared with TRBD2. The trim removed 5 bases at V and 5 bases at J, leaving 8 bases unmatched. The germline V gene has CDR1 MNHEY and CDR2 SMNVEV (reference sequence). This CDR3 is 14 amino acids long. This chain's CDR3 is CASSPGGFDETQYF. CDR3 coding DNA: TGTGCCAGCAGTCCCGGGGGGTTCGACGAGACCCAGTACTTC.

This chain joins TRBV2 and TRBJ1-4, with D unresolved. Germline V gives CDR1 SNHLY, CDR2 FYNNEI. This CDR3 has 14 amino acids. Trimming left V 7 bases short and J 1 base short, with 10 bases between. CDR3 sequence reads: CASTERVTNEKLFF. The CDR3, as DNA: TGTGCCAGCACCGAGCGAGTAACTAATGAAAAACTGTTTTTT.

This chain uses TRBV28 with TRBJ1-2; 10 bases agree with TRBD1. This CDR3 region has 14 residues. Unmatched junction bases numbered 4, after V lost 6 bases and J lost 3 bases. The germline CDR1 and CDR2 sequences are MDHEN and SYDVKM. The CDR3 reads CASRPGQGDYGYTF. The CDR3 nucleotides are TGTGCCAGCAGACCAGGACAGGGGGACTATGGCTACACCTTC.

Here the CDR3 reads CASSLGGGWGSYDTEAFF. CDR3 coding DNA: TGTGCCAGCAGCTTAGGTGGGGGCTGGGGTTCGTATGACACTGAAGCTTTCTTT. The V call is TRBV7-2, the J call TRBJ1-1, with a tentative D call TRBD1 (6 bases). Germline CDR1 and CDR2: SGHTA and FQGNSA. V lost 1 base, J lost 3 bases, and 21 bases lay in between. The CDR3 sequence is 18 residues long.

A single count supports this clone. The chain couples TRBV4-1 to TRBJ2-5; 9 bases line up with TRBD1. Trimming at V came to 1 base and at J to 6 bases, leaving 12 bases not matched to a gene. Germline V gene data show CDR1 as MGHRA and CDR2 as YSYEKL. CDR3 length: 17 amino acids. CDR3 sequence: CASSQVYFRDRVQTQYF. The CDR3 bases are TGCGCCAGCAGCCAAGTTTACTTCCGGGACAGGGTTCAGACCCAGTACTTC.

The rearrangement joins TRBV9 to TRBJ2-1, with 11 bases that match TRBD2. The V segment lost 0 bases and the J segment 5 bases; nucleotides outside the gene matches: 4. Germline values: CDR1 SGDLS, CDR2 YYNGEE. CDR3 length equals 16 residues. The CDR3 is CASSVGGTSGNNEQFF. In nucleotides, the CDR3 is TGTGCCAGCAGCGTAGGAGGGACTAGCGGTAACAATGAGCAGTTCTTC.

V and J are TRBV7-2 and TRBJ1-4, with D perhaps matching TRBD1 (5 bases). There are 13 residues in the CDR3. V lost 4 bases and J 8 bases, leaving 11 bases between the germline ends. Germline lookup yields CDR1 SGHTA and CDR2 FQGNSA. The CDR3 nucleotides are TGTGCCAGCAGCTCCAACGACAGAGAAAAACTGTTTTTT. Translation: CASSSNDREKLFF.

J is TRBJ2-7 and V is TRBV7-6, with 7 bases identical to TRBD2. Germline CDR1 and CDR2: SGHVS and FNYEAQ. This CDR3 is 13 amino acids long. J gave up 6 bases and V 5 bases, and 7 bases lay outside the gene matches. CDR3 sequence: CASSPRGGVEQYF. For the CDR3, the DNA is TGTGCCAGCAGCCCTCGGGGAGGGGTCGAGCAGTACTTC.

The chain combines TRBV12-5 with TRBJ2-5; 14 bases are a match to TRBD2. The CDR3 extends over 18 amino acids. The germline CDR1 and CDR2 sequences are LGHNT and FRNRAP. The V segment lost 4 bases and the J segment 3 bases; nucleotides outside the gene matches: 10. For the CDR3, the DNA is TGTGCTAGTGGTTACGGACTAGCGGGGGGCCATGGAGAAGAGACCCAGTACTTC. Translating it yields CASGYGLAGGHGEETQYF. The full variable domain, with the rest looked up from reference TRBV12-5 and TRBJ2-5, is DARVTQTPRHKVTEMGQEVTMRCQPILGHNTVFWYRQTMMQGLELLAYFRNRAPLDDSGMPKDRFSAEMPDATLATLKIQPSEPRDSAVYFCASGYGLAGGHGEETQYFGPGTRLLVL.

This clone was detected a few times. The chain couples TRBV4-1 to TRBJ2-7; D perhaps matches TRBD1 (6 bases). V was shortened by 0 bases and J by 7 bases, with 16 bases between the two germline ends. This CDR3 is 15 amino acids long. The germline CDR1 and CDR2 sequences are MGHRA and YSYEKL. This chain's CDR3 is CASSQERGDRREQYF. The CDR3 nucleotides read TGCGCCAGCAGCCAAGAGAGGGGAGACAGGAGGGAGCAGTACTTC.

The rearrangement links TRBV5-6 to TRBJ1-5, with D possibly being TRBD1 (5 bases). The CDR3 loop spans 16 amino acids. The germline V gene encodes CDR1 SGHDT and CDR2 YYEEEE. V lost 2 bases and J 0 bases, leaving 12 bases between the germline ends. CDR3 residues: CASSFAGTYSNQPQHF. CDR3 nucleotide sequence: TGTGCCAGCAGCTTTGCAGGGACTTATAGCAATCAGCCCCAGCATTTT.

The chain combines TRBV30 with TRBJ2-7, with TRBD2 identical over 8 bases. The germline CDR1 and CDR2 sequences are GTSNPN and SVGIG (reference sequence). J gave up 2 bases and V 3 bases, and 6 bases lay outside the gene matches. The CDR3 length is 14 residues. Here the CDR3 DNA reads TGTGCCTGGAGCCGGGGGGGAGCTACCTACGAGCAGTACTTC. Encoded protein: CAWSRGGATYEQYF.

This sequence joins TRBV4-1 and TRBJ1-5; TRBD1 agrees at 12 bases. The junction had 5 bases not matched to a gene; V was cut back by 7 bases and J by 7 bases. Germline V gene sequence: CDR1 MGHRA, CDR2 YSYEKL. This CDR3 spans 14 amino acids. The CDR3 loop is CASKGQGAGQPQHF. DNA for the CDR3: TGCGCCAGCAAGGGACAGGGGGCGGGCCAGCCCCAGCATTTT.

Worth noting for this clone: A junction boundary mismatches the germline segment, possibly from a read error. CDR3 bases: TGCGCCAGCAGCTTGTCAGGGAACCCTGAAGCTTTCTTT. Encoded protein: CASSLSGNPEAFF. The chain links TRBV5-1 to TRBJ1-1; the D gene is possibly TRBD1 (5 bases). Germline CDR1 reads SGHRS; CDR2 reads YFSETQ. CDR3 size: 13 residues. Using reference TRBV5-1 and TRBJ1-1 for the parts outside the CDR3, the full variable domain is KAGVTQTPRYLIKTRGQQVTLSCSPISGHRSVSWYQQTPGQGLQFLFEYFSETQRNKGNFPGRFSGRQFSNSRSEMNVSTLELGDSALYLCASSLSGNPEAFFGQGTRLTVV.

CDR3 in amino acids: CSVEHGTGSVGYTF. The CDR3 bases are TGCAGCGTTGAACACGGGACAGGGTCCGTCGGCTACACCTTC. This sequence joins TRBV29-1 and TRBJ1-2; 9 bases are shared with TRBD1. The germline V gene encodes CDR1 SQVTM and CDR2 ANQGSEA. The CDR3 contains 14 residues. V trimming: 2 bases; J trimming: 8 bases; junction bases outside the gene matches: 9.

The chain combines TRBV28 with TRBJ2-2, with 7 bases matching TRBD2. This CDR3 spans 17 amino acids. The germline V gene encodes CDR1 MDHEN and CDR2 SYDVKM. The junction had 14 bases not matched to a gene; V was cut back by 8 bases and J by 2 bases. The CDR3 DNA reads as TGTGCCAGCCACCAATCCTCCCTAGCGGCTAACACCGGGGAGCTGTTTTTT. It specifies CASHQSSLAANTGELFF.

J is TRBJ2-7 and V is TRBV19; possibly TRBD1 for D (7 bases). Germline-derived CDR1 and CDR2 are LNHDA and SQIVND (reference sequence). The CDR3 runs to 14 residues. With 5 bases removed from V and 5 bases from J, the gap between germline ends came to 16 bases. The CDR3 loop is CASSRQGGLDEQYF. The DNA of the CDR3 is TGTGCCAGTAGTCGACAGGGAGGATTAGACGAGCAGTACTTC.

CDR3: CSADRNTEAFF. Written as DNA, the CDR3 is TGCAGCGCTGACCGGAACACTGAAGCTTTCTTT. The rearrangement uses TRBV29-1 and TRBJ1-1, with D hard to call. The germline CDR1 and CDR2 sequences are SQVTM and ANQGSEA. V was pared by 7 bases and J by 1 base, with 7 bases between. The CDR3 runs 11 residues.

V usage is TRBV11-2 and J usage is TRBJ1-1; 8 bases fit TRBD1. Trimming removed 5 bases from V and 4 bases from J; junction bases left unmatched: 6. CDR3 length: 14 amino acids. Germline V lookup: CDR1 SGHAT, CDR2 FQNNGV. CDR3 sequence (DNA): TGTGCCAGCAGCCCCAGGGGGCGGCGCACTGAAGCTTTCTTT. Amino acid sequence: CASSPRGRRTEAFF.

The rearrangement uses TRBV6-6 and TRBJ2-7; D not resolved. CDR1 is MNHNY, CDR2 SVGAGI, per germline (reference sequence). The V gene lost 0 bases and the J gene lost 6 bases, with 15 bases spanning the gap. The CDR3 covers 15 residues. The CDR3 nucleotides read TGTGCCAGCAGTTACTCGACCCAGAGCGTATTCGAGCAGTACTTC. Its translation: CASSYSTQSVFEQYF.

The chain joins TRBV5-1 to TRBJ1-2; TRBD1 is a possible D gene (6 bases). Trimming shortened V by 0 bases and J by 2 bases, and 8 bases separated the two germline ends. The CDR3 is made up of 14 amino acids. CDR1 SGHRS and CDR2 YFSETQ come from the germline V gene. CDR3 protein: CASSLDGGNYGYTF. The DNA of the CDR3 is TGCGCCAGCAGCTTGGATGGGGGCAACTATGGCTACACCTTC.

The CDR3 here is CASSIQGAQVTGELFF. The CDR3 DNA reads as TGTGCCAGCAGCATACAGGGGGCGCAGGTCACCGGGGAGCTGTTTTTT. The chain couples TRBV7-2 to TRBJ2-2, with 9 positions matching TRBD1. This CDR3 is built from 16 residues. Germline assignment: CDR1 SGHTA and CDR2 FQGNSA. The junction had 8 bases not matched to a gene; V was cut back by 5 bases and J by 4 bases.

This clone was observed once. The J gene is TRBJ1-1, the V gene TRBV6-1, with D unresolved. Trimming shortened V by 3 bases and J by 3 bases, and 8 bases separated the two germline ends. The CDR3 has 13 amino acids. From germline, CDR1 is MNHNS and CDR2 SASEGT. The CDR3 DNA is TGTGCCAGCAGTGAGAGGGAGGACACTGAAGCTTTCTTT. Amino acid sequence: CASSEREDTEAFF.

V is TRBV2 and J is TRBJ2-1; D unclear. From germline, CDR1 is SNHLY and CDR2 FYNNEI. CDR3 length: 13 amino acids. Trimming left V 9 bases short and J 8 bases short, with 17 bases between. The DNA for the CDR3 is TGTGCCAGTAAAACCCGCCCCTATGATGAGCAGTTCTTC. This encodes CASKTRPYDEQFF.

The rearrangement links TRBV5-8 to TRBJ1-6, with 7 bases matching TRBD1. Per the germline V gene, CDR1 is SGHTS and CDR2 is YDEGEE. Losses at the gene ends were 4 bases for V and 11 bases for J; bases not matched to a gene: 12. This CDR3 has 15 residues. In DNA form, the CDR3 reads TGTGCCAGCAGCACGACAGGGATCCGAGGGGCACCCCTCCACTTT. It codes for CASSTTGIRGAPLHF.